The T cell receptor beta chain under discussion was sequenced for a study of T cell responses to AZD1222 COVID-19 vaccine (dated by TCRdb to about 2021). About the full investigation: AZD1222 recipients whose second dose came at about 4 weeks and those whose second dose came at about 12 weeks were combined into one group, since spike-specific TCR depth and breadth did not differ between the two schedules. A total of approximately 240 trial participants underwent TCR sequencing, of whom 207 had received two doses of AZD1222 and about 25 had received two doses of the MenACWY control vaccine. Trial participants were enrolled by age into subgroups of 18-55, 56-69 and 70-plus years, and around 150, 29 and 61 TCR-sequenced participants, respectively, were included in these subgroups. The paper as a whole reports these results and caveats: Because no samples from the day 14 peak response were available, repertoires could be characterized only after the peak T cell response. Most participants were white British and females outnumbered males, and the authors suggested that clonal diversity may have been underestimated. The whole spike protein was spanned by vaccine-associated CD4 TCRs, and dominant responses were seen in regions 160-218 and 743-854. A significant rise in spike-specific TCR breadth and depth was observed after two AZD1222 doses relative to day 0 and relative to MenACWY recipients. The 56-69-year group was small, and its depth increase did not reach significance, likely because of low power. Epitopes outside the regions mutated in the B.1.351 and B.1.1.7 variants were reportedly recognized by nearly half of the unique spike-specific TCRs. Conclusions about previously exposed vaccinees are limited, since just five or six AZD1222 recipients were seropositive for SARS-CoV-2 at baseline.

The CDR3 regions of human TCRbeta chains were subjected to immunosequencing. Processing in the source paper ran as follows. Repertoire TCRs were checked for matches against a reference library of SARS-CoV-2-specific TCRs that had been generated using the MIRA antigen-specificity platform. Breadth meant the fraction of unique TCRs that were SARS-CoV-2-associated, whereas depth meant the fraction of total T cells that were SARS-CoV-2-associated. Using the MIRA data, each spike-specific TCR was assigned both to the spike region to which the TCR was reactive and to a CD4 or CD8 class. Log10-transformed breadth and depth values were compared by one-way ANOVA with Sidak's multiple comparisons tests. TCRdb limited this immuneACCESS table to in-frame rearrangements with V and J called. A share of clones is missing; checked studies link under half to unresolved V genes, and the rest is unexplained. For V, J and clone size, that table is used; D and trimming come from the DNA. Recorded for this sample are tens of thousands of clones; about nine tenths of them occurred a single time. The ten largest clones represent about 24% of the sample.

This clone appeared a single time. This receptor's antigen is unknown. The sample holds no much larger clone one base away, and base qualities are not on file. V drops 4 bases and J drops 4 bases, leaving 13 bases in between. The CDR3 measures 13 amino acids from cysteine to phenylalanine. Only the CDR3 DNA is retained, 39 bases long and in frame from the first base. The CDR1 and CDR2 encoded by the germline V gene are SQVTM and ANQGSEA. What the time point label conveys for this sample: baseline before first vaccination. Samples from vaccinated people were obtained from the UK trials COV001 and COV002, which included a single-blind randomized controlled phase 2/3 trial of AZD1222 (ChAdOx1 nCoV-19) in healthy adults. For TCRbeta chain sequencing, PBMC samples from trial participants were taken at day 0 and at day 28 after the second dose.

The clonotype was recovered from an adult in good health. The rearranged segments are TRBV29-1 and TRBJ2-5, with the D call perhaps TRBD1 or TRBD2, as 5 bases match in each case. The starting material was peripheral blood, obtained on day 0 of AZD1222 vaccination. The encoded CDR3 is CSVVFGDAETQYF. The DNA reads TGCAGCGTTGTATTTGGGGACGCAGAGACCCAGTACTTC.